This T cell receptor (beta chain) was observed in a study of PD-L1 blockade in urothelial cancer (dated by TCRdb to 2016 to 2017). A note on the overall study: All patients started therapy in about 2014 and received atezolizumab 1,200 mg intravenously every 3 weeks. Pretreatment blood TCR-seq was available for about 27 patients, at least one posttreatment blood collection was obtained for around 25 patients, and tumor TCR-seq was available for around 25 patients. Twenty-five of 29 patients were males with bladder-origin urothelial cancer, and about 60% of the roughly 29 reported a prior smoking history. Durable clinical benefit was achieved by nine patients and was not achieved by 20 patients. Durable clinical benefit meant progression-free survival longer than 6 months, and TCR features were also tested against progression-free and overall survival. Pretreatment tumor samples, along with matched peripheral blood collected serially before and after atezolizumab treatment, underwent TCR sequencing. Blood samples gave a median of about 140,000 T cells and 83,000 or so unique TCRs, with a median clonality of approximately 0.078. In the same patients, pretreatment tumors underwent whole exome sequencing and RNA sequencing in addition to TCR sequencing. The study was an exploratory multi-omic analysis of somatic, immune and clinical correlates of response to PD-L1 blockade with atezolizumab in urothelial cancer. Patients had an ECOG performance status of 0 or 1 and had received between 0 and 3 prior chemotherapy regimens. Blood samples were analyzed 3 weeks after the start of treatment (second dose) and 6 weeks after the start of treatment.

A total of roughly 30 patients with locally advanced or metastatic urothelial carcinoma, treated at Memorial Sloan Kettering on a trial protocol, made up the cohort. Peripheral blood mononuclear cells were collected pretreatment and during treatment, with between 1 and 8 total time points obtained per patient. The Qiagen DNeasy Blood extraction kit was used to purify genomic DNA from total PBMCs and tumor samples. PBMCs were collected pretreatment and during treatment and were isolated and stored as previously described. Via the germline V gene (reference sequence), CDR1 is MNHEY and CDR2 SMNVEV. The CDR3 runs 16 residues from the cysteine to the phenylalanine. The entry retains the CDR3 DNA only, 48 bases that are in frame from base 1. Relative to germline, V is 2 bases shorter and J is 7 bases shorter, with 17 bases between their ends. This clone was seen just once. What this receptor recognizes is not known. Base qualities are missing; no much larger clone stands one base away.

The research as a whole found: Improved progression-free and overall survival was found to be associated with pretreatment peripheral blood TCR clonality below the median. At 3 weeks after the start of treatment, tumor-associated TCR clones in peripheral blood had expanded more in patients with durable benefit (n ≈ 24, p = 0.022). Because the sample size was small (n ≈ 28) and many of the analyses were exploratory, the results are meant to be hypothesis-generating.

Synthetic TCR analog templates were spiked into each PCR to estimate absolute template abundance from read counts. The immunoSEQ assay was used to amplify TCRbeta CDR3 regions from genomic DNA with bias-controlled V and J gene primers. Sequencing of rearranged TCRbeta segments was done at approximately 20X coverage. The published analysis was carried out like this. Clustering was used to correct sequencing errors, and CDR3s were annotated against IMGT to assign V, D and J genes. Downstream analyses used only productive TCRbeta rearrangements, leaving out any out-of-frame or stop-codon sequences. Clonality was calculated as one minus the Shannon entropy normalized by the log of the number of unique productive sequences. Fisher's exact test with Benjamini-Hochberg correction, using a cutoff of adjusted p below 0.01, was how clones that differed between time points or between blood and tumor were identified. As stored in TCRdb, this immuneACCESS dataset retains in-frame rearrangements with V and J assigned. A fraction of the clones does not appear; measured against another copy, unresolved V genes explain less than half of the discrepancy, and the remainder lacks a known reason. That table furnishes V, J and clone size, whereas the DNA furnished D and trimming. Within this sample are 33,000 or so clones, with around 80% of them counted one time only. The ten largest account for 3.5% of the sample.

Specimen: PBMCs, collected around atezolizumab (anti-PD-L1) treatment. The sequence is built from TRBV27 and TRBJ2-2; the D segment could be TRBD2, given 6 matching bases. This sequence was found in a man between 70 and 80 years old with urothelial cancer. The CDR3: CASSLVGLSWGGELFF. The sequenced DNA is TGTGCCAGCAGTTTAGTGGGACTTTCTTGGGGCGGGGAGCTGTTTTTT.